This TCR beta chain was profiled in a study of T-cell memory formation after mild COVID-19. Study at large: The TCR clusters were mostly specific to one donor. Study-level results: The main location of contracting CD4+ clones was CM and EM, and that of contracting CD8+ clones was EMRA.

Sample barcodes and UMIs were carried by the TCR alpha and TCR beta cDNA libraries that 5'RACE generated with constant-segment primers. TCRdb re-called the 5' RACE reads through MiXCR, storing one row per CDR3 protein. The table includes more than 400,000 distinct CDR3 sequences, 18% detected once. In regard to this clonotype: Its antigen remains unknown.

Germline CDR1 MNHEY, CDR2 SVGEGT. V lost 4 bases and J lost 6, with 4 bases in between. There are 11 residues in the CDR3. This receptor was identified in an adult woman who had mild COVID-19 (a few samples of this study predate the infection). Cell type and time point are not known. The J gene is TRBJ2-1, the V gene TRBV6-2 or TRBV6-3, with D unclear. The sequenced sample was PBMCs or a T cell subset sorted from them (not recorded which). Here the CDR3 reads CASSSINEQFF. The CDR3 region has the DNA TGTGCCAGCAGTTCGATCAATGAGCAGTTCTTC.